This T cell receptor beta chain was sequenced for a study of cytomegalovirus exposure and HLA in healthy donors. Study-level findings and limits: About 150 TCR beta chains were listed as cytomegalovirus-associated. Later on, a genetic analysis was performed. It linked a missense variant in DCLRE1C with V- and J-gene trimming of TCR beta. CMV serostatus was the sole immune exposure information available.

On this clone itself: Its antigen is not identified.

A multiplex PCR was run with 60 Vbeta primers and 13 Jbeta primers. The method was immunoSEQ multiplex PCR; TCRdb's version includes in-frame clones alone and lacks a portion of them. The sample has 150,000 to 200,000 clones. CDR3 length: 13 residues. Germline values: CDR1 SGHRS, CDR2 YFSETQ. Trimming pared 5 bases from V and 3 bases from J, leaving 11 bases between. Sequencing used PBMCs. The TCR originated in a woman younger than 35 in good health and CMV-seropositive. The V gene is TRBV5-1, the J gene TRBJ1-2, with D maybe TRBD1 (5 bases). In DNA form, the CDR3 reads TGCGCCAGCAGTACCTCGGGGGACTATGGCTACACCTTC. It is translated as CASSTSGDYGYTF.